A single sample is the source of the 15 T cell receptor beta chains below, sequenced in a study of T cell responses to AZD1222 COVID-19 vaccine. Generated by immunoSEQ multiplex PCR, the TCRdb table keeps only in-frame clones and is missing some. Among about 50,000 clones listed, around 85% were seen once. The sequencing here drew on peripheral blood, taken on day 0 of MenACWY control vaccination. These receptors were collected from an adult in good health.

The V call is TRBV30, the J call TRBJ2-1, with TRBD2 as a possible D gene (5 bases). The germline CDR1 and CDR2 sequences are GTSNPN and SVGIG (reference sequence). V lost 0 bases to trimming and J lost 9 bases, with 6 bases between them. CDR3 length: 11 residues. The CDR3 sequence is CAWSVAVEQFF. DNA of the CDR3: TGTGCCTGGAGTGTAGCGGTTGAGCAGTTCTTC.

The chain employs TRBV28 and TRBJ2-5, with a tentative D call TRBD1 (6 bases). Germline lookup yields CDR1 MDHEN and CDR2 SYDVKM. The CDR3 spans 15 residues. The V gene lost 4 bases and the J gene lost 0 bases, with 12 bases spanning the gap. The CDR3 DNA is TGTGCCAGCAGTTCCCTACAGGGAAACCAAGAGACCCAGTACTTC. This sequence encodes CASSSLQGNQETQYF.

V is TRBV28 and J is TRBJ1-4; 7 nucleotides agree with TRBD1. The V gene end was trimmed by 6 bases and the J gene end by 5 bases; junction bases not matched to a gene: 12. This CDR3 contains 16 residues. The germline CDR1 and CDR2 sequences are MDHEN and SYDVKM. As DNA, the CDR3 is TGTGCCAGCAGCACGGGGGGACAGCTTAGAAATGAAAAACTGTTTTTT. Its protein is CASSTGGQLRNEKLFF.

The genes are TRBV6-2 or TRBV6-3 and TRBJ2-1; no clear D gene. The CDR3 totals 13 residues. From germline, CDR1 is MNHEY and CDR2 SVGEGT. The V gene lost 0 bases and the J gene lost 7 bases, with 7 bases spanning the gap. CDR3 region: CASSYSERNEQFF. The CDR3 nucleotides are TGTGCCAGCAGTTACTCCGAGCGAAATGAGCAGTTCTTC.

The chain links TRBV9 to TRBJ1-1; the D is unclear. CDR1 and CDR2 (germline): SGDLS, YYNGEE. The CDR3 is made up of 14 amino acids. V lost 0 bases and J lost 5, with 11 bases in between. CDR3 in amino acids: CASSVDGETTEAFF. CDR3 DNA sequence: TGTGCCAGCAGCGTAGATGGGGAAACGACTGAAGCTTTCTTT. Filled out from reference TRBV9 and TRBJ1-1, the complete variable domain reads DSGVTQTPKHLITATGQRVTLRCSPRSGDLSVYWYQQSLDQGLQFLIQYYNGEERAKGNILERFSAQQFPDLHSELNLSSLELGDSALYFCASSVDGETTEAFFGQGTRLTVV.

V usage is TRBV6-2 or TRBV6-3 and J usage is TRBJ2-1; tentative D call: TRBD2 (5 bases). CDR1 is MNHEY and CDR2 is SVGEGT in the germline V gene. This CDR3 contains 15 residues. The V end lost 6 bases, the J end lost 6 bases, and 18 bases lay between the germline ends. CDR3 DNA: TGTGCCAGCAGCCCCGGATTACTAGTTGGCAATGAGCAGTTCTTC. Its protein product is CASSPGLLVGNEQFF.

The chain combines TRBV7-9 with TRBJ2-2; 9 bases line up with TRBD1. This CDR3 is 17 amino acids long. Germline V gene sequence: CDR1 SEHNR, CDR2 FQNEAQ (reference sequence). V was pared by 5 bases and J by 5 bases, with 12 bases of the junction left unmatched. The CDR3 DNA is TGTGCCAGCAGCCTGGGGGGACAGGGCTTATGGACCGGGGAGCTGTTTTTT. The encoded protein is CASSLGGQGLWTGELFF.

This chain links TRBV6-5 with TRBJ2-1, with D hard to call. The CDR3 runs to 12 residues. Germline CDR1 reads MNHEY; CDR2 reads SVGAGI. The V gene lost 11 bases and the J gene lost 8 bases, with 16 bases spanning the gap. This CDR3 reads CALTTGPHEQFF. DNA for the CDR3: TGTGCCCTTACAACGGGTCCCCATGAGCAGTTCTTC.

The chain employs TRBV24-1 and TRBJ2-1, with D uncertain. The CDR3 covers 14 residues. The ends were cut back, 8 bases at V and 5 bases at J, with 15 bases in the middle. Germline CDR1 reads KGHDR; CDR2 reads SFDVKD. CDR3 nucleotide sequence: TGTGCCACCAATAAGGGTGATATTAACAATGAGCAGTTCTTC. Its protein product is CATNKGDINNEQFF.

As regards this clone: Sequence at one end of the junction differs from germline and may be a read error. The chain carries TRBV7-7 and TRBJ2-1; 7 positions match TRBD2. The CDR3 spans 13 residues. CDR1 SSHAT and CDR2 FNYEAQ come from the germline V gene (reference sequence). CDR3 nucleotides: TGTGCTAGCAGCTTAGGGACTAACAATGAGCAGTTCTTC. Protein: CASSLGTNNEQFF.

The sample holds one count of this clone. V is TRBV9 and J is TRBJ2-3; D is uncertain. Trimming cost V 4 bases and J 6 bases, with 6 bases left between them. The CDR3 extends over 11 amino acids. Germline CDR1 reads SGDLS; CDR2 reads YYNGEE. CDR3 nucleotides: TGTGCCAGCAGCTACCTCGATACGCAGTATTTT. Its translation is CASSYLDTQYF.

The CDR3 loop is CASSYSTDYSNQPQHF. CDR3 nucleotides: TGTGCCAGCAGTTACTCGACTGATTATAGCAATCAGCCCCAGCATTTT. The chain carries TRBV6-2 or TRBV6-3 and TRBJ1-5, with D uncertain. Trimming pared 0 bases from V and 0 bases from J, leaving 9 bases between. Germline V gene sequence: CDR1 MNHEY, CDR2 SVGEGT. The CDR3 extends over 16 amino acids.

V gene TRBV28 combines with J gene TRBJ1-5; tentatively, D is TRBD1 (5 bases). Germline CDR1 is MDHEN and CDR2 is SYDVKM. V was cut by 6 bases and J by 6 bases, with 15 bases left in between. The CDR3 is made up of 14 amino acids. The CDR3 sequence is CASRVGGIGQPQHF. CDR3 nucleotide sequence: TGTGCCAGCAGGGTGGGGGGGATCGGTCAGCCCCAGCATTTT.

The chain joins TRBV5-1 to TRBJ2-3; 8 bases are a match to TRBD2. CDR3 length: 15 amino acids. In germline, CDR1 is SGHRS, CDR2 YFSETQ. V was clipped by 4 bases and J by 5 bases; unmatched bases: 9. The CDR3 nucleotides are TGCGCCAGCAGCGCCAGAGCGGGAGTTGGAGATACGCAGTATTTT. Translating gives CASSARAGVGDTQYF.

This chain joins TRBV6-6 and TRBJ1-3; no clear D gene. Trimming stripped 5 bases from V and 4 bases from J, with 15 bases between. Germline V CDR1 and CDR2: MNHNY, SVGAGI (reference sequence). This CDR3 is 15 amino acids long. The CDR3 region is CASSHPALGGNTIYF. The CDR3 coding sequence is TGTGCCAGCAGTCATCCCGCCCTAGGAGGAAACACCATATATTTT.